This T cell receptor beta chain was documented in a study of blood T cell repertoires in COVID-19. Study background: Acute and convalescent COVID-19 samples came from the United States, Italy and Spain. Sample material is recorded as cDNA or gDNA derived from T cells, B-cell-depleted T cells, or PBMCs.

Under the authors' procedure: Counts of nucleated cells, estimated from reference gene primer amplification, were obtained. Here immunoSEQ multiplex PCR was the method, and the copy in TCRdb shows in-frame clones only, minus some. D and trimming were read from the DNA, whereas the V and J calls and clone size are those reported in that table. Of approximately 56,000 clones listed, 80% to 90% are singletons. Trimming removed 0 bases at V and 5 bases at J, with 14 bases between. The CDR3 is made up of 15 amino acids. Germline lookup yields CDR1 SGDLS and CDR2 YYNGEE. Sequenced: peripheral blood. The TCR comes from an elderly woman with acute or convalescent COVID-19. The J gene is TRBJ1-1, the V gene TRBV9, with D perhaps TRBD1 (5 bases). CDR3 in amino acids: CASSVGGQPLTEAFF. The CDR3 DNA reads TGTGCCAGCAGCGTAGGAGGACAACCCCTAACTGAAGCTTTCTTT.